The rows below give T cell receptor beta chains drawn from one sample of a study of human T cells and chemical hapten exposure. TCRdb analysed the RACE reads with MiXCR anew, one entry per CDR3 protein. The data show roughly 180,000 distinct CDR3 sequences, 20% to 25% seen once. The sample in question was whole blood, obtained in connection with sensitization to the hapten diphenylcyclopropenone (DPC). These TCRs come from a woman between 45 and 60 years old with alopecia areata. Some clones in this sample may be carry-over from other donors' samples. Each CDR3 is given with its conserved first and last residue. D genes are given only for firm matches. Part of the rows lack a size; the others show once, few, many or a class for expanded clones.

j_call: TRBJ1-1
d_call: NA
clone_size: NA
v_call: TRBV6-5
cdr3_nt: TGTGCCAGCGCAACGGGTCCGTTGACTTTCTTT
cdr3_aa: CASATGPLTFF

j_call: TRBJ2-1
d_call: TRBD2
clone_size: few
v_call: TRBV7-3
cdr3_nt: TGTGCCAGCAGCCCCCAAGCGGGACCCTACAATGAGCAGTTCTTC
cdr3_aa: CASSPQAGPYNEQFF

j_call: TRBJ2-3
d_call: NA
clone_size: NA
v_call: TRBV27
cdr3_nt: TGTGCCAGCAGTTTATCGAACCCAAGTGAGGCAGATACGCAGTATTTT
cdr3_aa: CASSLSNPSEADTQYF

j_call: TRBJ2-1
d_call: NA
clone_size: few
v_call: TRBV12-3/TRBV12-4
cdr3_nt: TGTGCCAGCAGTTTTGATGTTAGCTCCTACAATGAGCAGTTCTTC
cdr3_aa: CASSFDVSSYNEQFF

j_call: TRBJ1-1
d_call: NA
clone_size: many
v_call: TRBV29-1
cdr3_nt: TGCAGCGTTGAAGGGAAGAGGGTGGACACTGAAGCTTTCTTT
cdr3_aa: CSVEGKRVDTEAFF

j_call: TRBJ2-3
d_call: NA
clone_size: few
v_call: TRBV29-1
cdr3_nt: TGCAGCGTTGATCTGTCGGTGGATACGCAGTATTTT
cdr3_aa: CSVDLSVDTQYF

j_call: TRBJ1-5
d_call: NA
clone_size: NA
v_call: TRBV20-1
cdr3_nt: TGCAGTGCCAACATCGGAAGCAATCAGCCCCAGCATTTT
cdr3_aa: CSANIGSNQPQHF

j_call: TRBJ1-1
d_call: NA
clone_size: NA
v_call: TRBV25-1
cdr3_nt: TGTGCCAGCAGTGACTCCAGTTACACTGAAGCTTTCTTT
cdr3_aa: CASSDSSYTEAFF

j_call: TRBJ2-7
d_call: TRBD2
clone_size: few
v_call: TRBV6-6
cdr3_nt: TGTGCCAGCACGTCCAGCGGGAGGTACGAGCAGTACTTC
cdr3_aa: CASTSSGRYEQYF

j_call: TRBJ2-7
d_call: NA
clone_size: NA
v_call: TRBV5-1
cdr3_nt: TGCGCCAGCAGCTTGGGGGGTGCGCCGACCACCGAGCAGTACTTC
cdr3_aa: CASSLGGAPTTEQYF

j_call: TRBJ2-5
d_call: TRBD1
clone_size: NA
v_call: TRBV20-1
cdr3_nt: TGCAGTGCACCGGGACAGGGGGCCGTGGAGACCCAGTACTTC
cdr3_aa: CSAPGQGAVETQYF

j_call: TRBJ2-1
d_call: NA
clone_size: many
v_call: TRBV4-2
cdr3_nt: TGTGCCAGCAGCCCTCAATCTAGCAACAATGAGCAGTTCTTC
cdr3_aa: CASSPQSSNNEQFF

j_call: TRBJ1-2
d_call: NA
clone_size: NA
v_call: TRBV5-6
cdr3_nt: TGTGCCAGCAGCTTGACGGGACACGGTGGCTACACCTTC
cdr3_aa: CASSLTGHGGYTF

j_call: TRBJ1-6
d_call: NA
clone_size: NA
v_call: TRBV27
cdr3_nt: TGTGCCAGCAGTGGGCCCAGGGGAGGTTCACCCCTCCACTTT
cdr3_aa: CASSGPRGGSPLHF

j_call: TRBJ2-1
d_call: NA
clone_size: few
v_call: TRBV20-1
cdr3_nt: TGCAGTGCTAGACCTCTAGCGCGAACCAGGGTCTACAATGAGCAGTTCTTC
cdr3_aa: CSARPLARTRVYNEQFF

j_call: TRBJ1-2
d_call: NA
clone_size: NA
v_call: TRBV20-1
cdr3_nt: TGCAGTGCTAGGCAGTACTACCTTTCCGGCTACACCTTC
cdr3_aa: CSARQYYLSGYTF

j_call: TRBJ2-1
d_call: TRBD2
clone_size: few
v_call: TRBV6-2/TRBV6-3
cdr3_nt: TGTGCCAGCAGTTACGCCTTTTGGACTAGCGGGAGGAATGAGCAGTTCTTC
cdr3_aa: CASSYAFWTSGRNEQFF

j_call: TRBJ2-3
d_call: TRBD2
clone_size: few
v_call: TRBV10-3
cdr3_nt: TGTGCCATCAGCAGTGCCAGGACTAGCGGGAGTGGTACGCAGTATTTT
cdr3_aa: CAISSARTSGSGTQYF

j_call: TRBJ1-4
d_call: NA
clone_size: NA
v_call: TRBV3-1
cdr3_nt: TGTGCCAGCAGCCAAGGCTGGCAGGGGAATGAAAAACTGTTTTTT
cdr3_aa: CASSQGWQGNEKLFF

j_call: TRBJ2-2
d_call: NA
clone_size: few
v_call: TRBV5-4
cdr3_nt: TGTGCCAGCAGCTTGGATCAGTCCACCGGGGAGCTGTTTTTT
cdr3_aa: CASSLDQSTGELFF

j_call: TRBJ2-5
d_call: NA
clone_size: NA
v_call: TRBV5-1
cdr3_nt: TGCGCCAGCAGCCATCAGGCGGGTTATCAAGAGACCCAGTACTTC
cdr3_aa: CASSHQAGYQETQYF

j_call: TRBJ1-1
d_call: NA
clone_size: many
v_call: TRBV29-1
cdr3_nt: TGCAGCGTTGCACATGGTTACGAAGCTTTCTTT
cdr3_aa: CSVAHGYEAFF

j_call: TRBJ2-1
d_call: TRBD1
clone_size: NA
v_call: TRBV15
cdr3_nt: TGTGCCACCAGCACAGCCGGGACAGGGGGGAATGAGCAGTTCTTC
cdr3_aa: CATSTAGTGGNEQFF

j_call: TRBJ2-1
d_call: NA
clone_size: few
v_call: TRBV5-1
cdr3_nt: TGCGCCAGCAGCGATCCAGCCCCTGGCAATGAGCAGTTCTTC
cdr3_aa: CASSDPAPGNEQFF

j_call: TRBJ1-4
d_call: NA
clone_size: few
v_call: TRBV7-2
cdr3_nt: TGTGCCAGCAGCCCCTTACCCCAGGTCGGCATTGAAAAACTGTTTTTT
cdr3_aa: CASSPLPQVGIEKLFF

j_call: TRBJ2-5
d_call: TRBD1
clone_size: few
v_call: TRBV7-9
cdr3_nt: TGTGCCAGCAGCCCCGGGACAGCGCAAGAGACCCAGTACTTC
cdr3_aa: CASSPGTAQETQYF

j_call: TRBJ2-4
d_call: NA
clone_size: few
v_call: TRBV6-1
cdr3_nt: TGTGCCAGCAGTGATAGGACGGTAGCCAAAAACATTCAGTACTTC
cdr3_aa: CASSDRTVAKNIQYF

j_call: TRBJ1-2
d_call: NA
clone_size: few
v_call: TRBV6-6
cdr3_nt: TGTGCCAGCAGGATCCCCGGGGGCGCGAGTAACGGCTACACCTTC
cdr3_aa: CASRIPGGASNGYTF

j_call: TRBJ2-2
d_call: TRBD1
clone_size: few
v_call: TRBV25-1
cdr3_nt: TGTGCCAGCACAAAACAGGGGTGGACCGGGGAGCTGTTTTTT
cdr3_aa: CASTKQGWTGELFF

j_call: TRBJ2-5
d_call: TRBD2
clone_size: few
v_call: TRBV23-1
cdr3_nt: TGCGCCAGCGGAAGTGGGAGGGGTGAAGAGACCCAGTACTTC
cdr3_aa: CASGSGRGEETQYF

j_call: TRBJ1-4
d_call: NA
clone_size: few
v_call: TRBV12-3/TRBV12-4
cdr3_nt: TGTGCCAGCAGTCGGGGGTTAAACCTGTTTTTT
cdr3_aa: CASSRGLNLFF

j_call: TRBJ2-1
d_call: TRBD2
clone_size: few
v_call: TRBV9
cdr3_nt: TGTGCCAGCAGCCCCCGGCCGGGACTAGCGGAGCGTGAGCAGTTCTTC
cdr3_aa: CASSPRPGLAEREQFF

j_call: TRBJ1-1
d_call: TRBD1
clone_size: NA
v_call: TRBV20-1
cdr3_nt: TGCAGTGCTAGATGGAGGGGGCATCAAGCTTTCTTT
cdr3_aa: CSARWRGHQAFF

j_call: TRBJ2-7
d_call: TRBD1
clone_size: NA
v_call: TRBV11-2
cdr3_nt: TGTGCCAGCAGCAACAGGGGCGGGGAGCAGTACTTC
cdr3_aa: CASSNRGGEQYF

j_call: TRBJ2-7
d_call: NA
clone_size: NA
v_call: TRBV29-1
cdr3_nt: TGCAGCGTGGCGGGACAGACGGTCGAGCAGTACTTC
cdr3_aa: CSVAGQTVEQYF

j_call: TRBJ2-7
d_call: TRBD1
clone_size: few
v_call: TRBV20-1
cdr3_nt: TGCAGTGTCCCTGCTGGACAGGTAGCCTACGAGCAGTACTTC
cdr3_aa: CSVPAGQVAYEQYF

j_call: TRBJ2-3
d_call: TRBD1
clone_size: NA
v_call: TRBV29-1
cdr3_nt: TGCAGCGTTGACCGGGACAGGGTCACAGATACGCAGTATTTT
cdr3_aa: CSVDRDRVTDTQYF

j_call: TRBJ2-2
d_call: TRBD1
clone_size: NA
v_call: TRBV5-1
cdr3_nt: TGCGCCAGCAGCGTAGGACAGGGGGCCAGCACCGGGGAGCTGTTTTTT
cdr3_aa: CASSVGQGASTGELFF

j_call: TRBJ1-3
d_call: TRBD1
clone_size: NA
v_call: TRBV2
cdr3_nt: TGTGCCAGCAGTAGGGACAGGGGAGAAAACACCATATATTTT
cdr3_aa: CASSRDRGENTIYF

j_call: TRBJ2-7
d_call: TRBD1
clone_size: few
v_call: TRBV2
cdr3_nt: TGTGCCAGCAGTGGGGACAGAGGCCACGAGCAGTACTTC
cdr3_aa: CASSGDRGHEQYF

j_call: TRBJ2-7
d_call: TRBD1
clone_size: NA
v_call: TRBV5-1
cdr3_nt: TGCGCCAGCGCGGACAGGGGGAGCTCCTACGAGCAGTACTTC
cdr3_aa: CASADRGSSYEQYF

j_call: TRBJ1-1
d_call: NA
clone_size: NA
v_call: TRBV27
cdr3_nt: TGTGCCAGCAGTTTAAGTGGGGGCGCTGCTTTCTTT
cdr3_aa: CASSLSGGAAFF

j_call: TRBJ2-1
d_call: TRBD2
clone_size: NA
v_call: TRBV7-2
cdr3_nt: TGTGCCAGCAGCCCACGGGGCCTAGCGGGAGTCGGGGAGCAGTTCTTC
cdr3_aa: CASSPRGLAGVGEQFF

j_call: TRBJ2-3
d_call: NA
clone_size: few
v_call: TRBV5-1
cdr3_nt: TGCGCCAGCAGCTTGGCCACGGTCACAGATACGCAGTATTTT
cdr3_aa: CASSLATVTDTQYF

j_call: TRBJ2-7
d_call: NA
clone_size: few
v_call: TRBV29-1
cdr3_nt: TGCAGCGTTGAAGATAGCGTTACCTACGAGCAGTACTTC
cdr3_aa: CSVEDSVTYEQYF

j_call: TRBJ1-5
d_call: NA
clone_size: few
v_call: TRBV10-3
cdr3_nt: TGTGCCATCAGTGAGTTGGGTACAGGAGATCAGCCCCAGCATTTT
cdr3_aa: CAISELGTGDQPQHF